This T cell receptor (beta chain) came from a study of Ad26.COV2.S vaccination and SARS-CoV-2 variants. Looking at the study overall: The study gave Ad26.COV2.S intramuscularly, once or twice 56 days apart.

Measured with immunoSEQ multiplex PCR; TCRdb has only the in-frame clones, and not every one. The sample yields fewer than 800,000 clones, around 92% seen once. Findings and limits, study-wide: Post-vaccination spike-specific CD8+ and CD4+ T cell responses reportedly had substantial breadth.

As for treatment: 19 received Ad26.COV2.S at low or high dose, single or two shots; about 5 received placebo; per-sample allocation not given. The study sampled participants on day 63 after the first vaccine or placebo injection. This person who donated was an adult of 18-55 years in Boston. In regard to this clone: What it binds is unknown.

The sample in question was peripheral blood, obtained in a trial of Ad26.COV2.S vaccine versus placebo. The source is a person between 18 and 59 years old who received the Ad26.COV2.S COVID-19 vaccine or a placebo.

In DNA, the CDR3 is TGTGCCAGCAGTTCGGGACAGGGATACACTGAAGCTTTCTTT. It yields the protein CASSSGQGYTEAFF. The chain couples TRBV28 to TRBJ1-1, with 9 nucleotides matching TRBD1. The germline gives CDR1 MDHEN, CDR2 SYDVKM. CDR3 length: 14 residues. V trimming: 4 bases; J trimming: 3 bases; junction bases outside the gene matches: 3.